Following are 17 T cell receptor beta chains from one sample sequenced in a study of CD8 T cells in ankylosing spondylitis (dated by TCRdb to about 2017). Receptor libraries were prepared by 5' RACE. Sequenced on an Illumina HiSeq 2500. TCRdb reprocessing: public reads trimmed at Q25 with fastp, clones called with MiXCR, in-frame beta chains kept. Every entry covers one CDR3 protein and lists the most common genes and DNA from its rows. Recorded for this sample are approximately 140,000 distinct CDR3 sequences; roughly 8% of them occurred a single time. The top ten clonotypes cover 6% to 8% of the sample. Sequencing input: synovial fluid, either unsorted or a sorted T cell fraction (not recorded which). The receptors were sampled from a male donor with ankylosing spondylitis.

The chain links TRBV28 to TRBJ1-1; D is unclear. The germline V and J ends were trimmed by 5 bases and 0 bases, with 13 bases remaining between them. Germline assignment: CDR1 MDHEN and CDR2 SYDVKM. The CDR3 extends over 15 amino acids. The CDR3 nucleotides are TGTGCCAGCAGTCCGACGACATTTATGAACACTGAAGCTTTCTTT. Translated, it gives CASSPTTFMNTEAFF.

There are a few counts of this clonotype. The CDR3 DNA sequence: TGTGCCACCAGCAGAGATCCCAGAAAGGACGGATACAATCAGCCCCAGCATTTT. Encoded protein: CATSRDPRKDGYNQPQHF. The chain is built from TRBV15 and TRBJ1-5, with D uncertain. This CDR3 has 18 amino acids. Trimming pared 0 bases from V and 3 bases from J, leaving 18 bases between. Germline V lookup: CDR1 LNHNV, CDR2 YYDKDF (reference sequence).

This clonotype was detected many times. The V and J genes are TRBV5-4 and TRBJ2-7; 7 positions match TRBD1. The trim removed 0 bases at V and 5 bases at J, leaving 5 bases unmatched. CDR3 length: 14 residues. Germline V lookup: CDR1 SGHNT, CDR2 YYREEE (reference sequence). In DNA form, the CDR3 reads TGTGCCAGCAGCTTGGGCGACAGGGTAAACGAGCAGTACTTC. Amino acids: CASSLGDRVNEQYF.

At least ten counts were recorded for this clonotype. The chain couples TRBV4-2 to TRBJ1-1; D is unclear. In germline, CDR1 is LGHNA, CDR2 YNFKEQ. This CDR3 is 15 amino acids long. V was clipped by 7 bases and J by 0 bases, with 15 bases between them. The CDR3 loop is CASTRTLDMNTEAFF. DNA of the CDR3: TGTGCCAGCACCCGGACTCTAGATATGAACACTGAAGCTTTCTTT.

The rearrangement links TRBV28 to TRBJ1-5, with unresolved D. CDR1 and CDR2 (germline): MDHEN, SYDVKM. V was trimmed by 6 bases and J by 7 bases, leaving 16 bases between them. This CDR3 is 14 amino acids long. CDR3 sequence (DNA): TGTGCCAGCAGGCCACGGGCAGCTAGACAGCCCCAGCATTTT. Its protein product is CASRPRAARQPQHF.

Only a few counts were recorded for this clonotype. The genes are TRBV6-9 and TRBJ2-3; TRBD2 matches at 10 bases. This CDR3 contains 19 residues. Germline V lookup: CDR1 MNHGY, CDR2 SVAAGI. Trimming removed 2 bases from V and 5 bases from J; junction bases left unmatched: 16. This chain's CDR3 is CASSYRTRELAGRGDTQYF. CDR3 DNA sequence: TGTGCCAGCAGTTATCGAACTCGGGAACTAGCGGGGCGAGGAGATACGCAGTATTTT.

Only a few counts were recorded for this clonotype. The V call is TRBV28, the J call TRBJ1-2; D is unclear. Germline CDR1 reads MDHEN; CDR2 reads SYDVKM. Trimming removed 8 bases from V and 0 bases from J, with 10 bases in between. The CDR3 sequence is 13 residues long. The CDR3 is CASFFRANYGYTF. The CDR3 DNA is TGTGCCAGCTTTTTTAGAGCTAACTATGGCTACACCTTC.

The rearrangement links TRBV27 to TRBJ1-3; 9 bases are a match to TRBD1. The CDR3 runs 14 residues. The V gene end was trimmed by 8 bases and the J gene end by 2 bases; junction bases not matched to a gene: 4. Germline V gene lookup returns CDR1 MNHEY and CDR2 SMNVEV (reference sequence). CDR3 region: CASRQGGPGNTIYF. CDR3 DNA sequence: TGTGCCAGCCGACAGGGGGGCCCTGGAAACACCATATATTTT.

This clonotype came up many times. The DNA of the CDR3 is TGTGCCAGCAGCTTAGTAGGGGACAACTCCTACGAGCAGTACTTC. The encoded protein is CASSLVGDNSYEQYF. This chain connects TRBV7-2 to TRBJ2-7; D possibly corresponds to TRBD1 (6 bases). Germline V gene data show CDR1 as SGHTA and CDR2 as FQGNSA. The CDR3 runs to 15 residues. V was shortened by 1 base and J by 0 bases, with 10 bases between the two germline ends. Filled out from reference TRBV7-2 and TRBJ2-7, the complete variable domain reads GAGVSQSPSNKVTEKGKDVELRCDPISGHTALYWYRQSLGQGLEFLIYFQGNSAPDKSGLPSDRFSAERTGGSVSTLTIQRTQQEDSAVYLCASSLVGDNSYEQYFGPGTRLTVT.

This chain links TRBV7-9 with TRBJ2-7, with D uncertain. This CDR3 region has 11 residues. Germline-derived CDR1 and CDR2 are SEHNR and FQNEAQ (reference sequence). The V and J ends lost 7 bases and 6 bases respectively, with 10 bases between them. This CDR3 reads CASTSVSEQYF. The DNA of the CDR3 is TGTGCCAGCACCTCCGTAAGCGAGCAGTACTTC.

This clonotype has only a few counts. The J gene is TRBJ1-2, the V gene TRBV5-5; a possible D gene is TRBD1 (5 bases). V lost 0 bases and J lost 8, with 11 bases in between. This CDR3 is 13 amino acids long. Germline V gene lookup returns CDR1 SGHKS and CDR2 YYEKEE (reference sequence). The CDR3 region is CASSLEVGHGYTF. The DNA of the CDR3 is TGTGCCAGCAGCTTGGAAGTGGGGCACGGCTACACCTTC.

CDR3 coding DNA: TGTGCCAGCAGCCTCCAAGGACAGGGCGATAATGAAAAACTGTTTTTT. The encoded protein is CASSLQGQGDNEKLFF. This chain uses TRBV4-2 with TRBJ1-4, with 8 bases matching TRBD1. This CDR3 is 16 amino acids long. The germline gives CDR1 LGHNA, CDR2 YNFKEQ. V dropped 4 bases and J dropped 4; count of bases not matched to a gene: 8.

The table lists this clonotype with a few counts. V and J are TRBV6-5 and TRBJ1-1; D ambiguous. The CDR3 has 15 amino acids. V lost 6 bases to trimming and J lost 4 bases, with 18 bases between them. Germline CDR1 and CDR2: MNHEY and SVGAGI. DNA for the CDR3: TGTGCCAGCAGCTGGAAGATTAACGGTGGCACTGAAGCTTTCTTT. Its translation: CASSWKINGGTEAFF.

In this sample, this clonotype turned up many times. The rearrangement uses TRBV7-9 and TRBJ1-5; a possible D gene is TRBD1 (5 bases). Trimming shortened V by 1 base and J by 2 bases, and 12 bases separated the two germline ends. The V gene's germline CDR1 is SEHNR and CDR2 FQNEAQ (reference sequence). The CDR3 contains 16 residues. DNA for the CDR3: TGTGCCAGCAGCTTAGGGGCAGGGTGGGGCAATCAGCCCCAGCATTTT. Amino acid sequence: CASSLGAGWGNQPQHF.

This clonotype was picked up many times. The chain uses TRBV20-1 and TRBJ1-5, with 7 bases aligning to TRBD1. Germline lookup yields CDR1 DFQATT and CDR2 SNEGSKA (reference sequence). Losses at the gene ends were 2 bases for V and 4 bases for J; bases not matched to a gene: 5. This CDR3 is 14 amino acids long. This CDR3 is CSARPGGGNQPQHF. The CDR3 bases are TGCAGTGCTAGACCAGGGGGGGGGAATCAGCCCCAGCATTTT.

CDR3 residues: CASSQVPLALLTDTQYF. The CDR3 DNA sequence: TGCGCCAGCAGCCAAGTCCCCCTCGCCCTCTTGACAGATACGCAGTATTTT. This sequence joins TRBV4-3 and TRBJ2-3; no definite D call. Trimming took off 1 base at V and 3 bases at J, with 17 bases between the two ends. This CDR3 has 17 amino acids. Germline V CDR1 and CDR2: LGHNA, YSLEER.

The chain joins TRBV20-1 to TRBJ2-7; weak D call: TRBD2 (6 bases). Germline assignment: CDR1 DFQATT and CDR2 SNEGSKA (reference sequence). The CDR3 is 14 residues long. The germline V and J ends were trimmed by 4 bases and 3 bases, with 16 bases remaining between them. The DNA of the CDR3 is TGCAGTGCTAAAGTGACTAGTCGCGTCTACGAGCAGTACTTC. Protein product: CSAKVTSRVYEQYF.